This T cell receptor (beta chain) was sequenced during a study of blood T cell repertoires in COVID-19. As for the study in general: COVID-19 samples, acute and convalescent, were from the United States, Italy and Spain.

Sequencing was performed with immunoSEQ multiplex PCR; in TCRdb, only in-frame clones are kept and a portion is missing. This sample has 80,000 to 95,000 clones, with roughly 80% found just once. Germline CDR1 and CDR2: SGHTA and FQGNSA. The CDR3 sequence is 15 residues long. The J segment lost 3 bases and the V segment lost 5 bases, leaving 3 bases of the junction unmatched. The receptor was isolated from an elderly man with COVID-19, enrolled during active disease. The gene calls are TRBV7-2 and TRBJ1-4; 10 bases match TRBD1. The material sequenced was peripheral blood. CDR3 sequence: CASSPGQGANEKLFF. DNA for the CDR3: TGTGCCAGCAGCCCAGGACAGGGGGCTAATGAAAAACTGTTTTTT.